Detailed here is one TCR beta chain. Germline CDR1 and CDR2: SQVTM and ANQGSEA. CDR3 length: 15 residues. This entry belongs to a study of T cells expressing NK-cell markers. Study summary: The authors derived TCR beta repertoires from sorted CD3+CD56+NKG2C+, CD3+CD56+NKG2C- and CD3+CD56-NKG2C+ T cells. The authors sequenced eight donors, of whom seven were HCMV-seropositive and one was seronegative.

Following a re-call of the 5' RACE reads, TCRdb has one entry per CDR3 protein and lacks DNA. The ten top clones account for 1.4%, within a sample of about 460,000 distinct CDR3 sequences. The rearrangement joins TRBV29-1 to TRBJ2-2; TCRdb designates TRBD2, a call that cannot be tested without DNA. The receptor was derived from a woman between 50 and 59 years old in good health. The sample comprised blood T cells: a sorted CD56 or NKG2C T cell subset, CD4+ or CD8+ T cells, or bulk PBMC T cells (not recorded which). The CDR3 sequence is CSVSSGRADTGELFF.